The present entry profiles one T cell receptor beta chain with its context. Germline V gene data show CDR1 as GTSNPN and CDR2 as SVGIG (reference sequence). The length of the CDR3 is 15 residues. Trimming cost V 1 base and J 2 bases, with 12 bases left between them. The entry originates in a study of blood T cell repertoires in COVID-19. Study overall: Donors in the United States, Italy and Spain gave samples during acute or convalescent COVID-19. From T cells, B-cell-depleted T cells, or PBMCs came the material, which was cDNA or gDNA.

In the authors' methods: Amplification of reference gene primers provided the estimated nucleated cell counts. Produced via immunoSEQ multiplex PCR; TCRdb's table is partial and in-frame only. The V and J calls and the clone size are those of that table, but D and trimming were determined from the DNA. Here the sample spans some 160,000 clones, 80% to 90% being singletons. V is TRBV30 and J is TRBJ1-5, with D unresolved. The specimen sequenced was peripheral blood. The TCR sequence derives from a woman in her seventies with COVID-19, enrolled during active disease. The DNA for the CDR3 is TGTGCCTGGAGTGCAGGCCTTGGGCGCAATCAGCCCCAGCATTTT. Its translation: CAWSAGLGRNQPQHF.